The present entry profiles one T cell receptor beta chain with its context. Its antigen remains unknown. The authors used template switching to add a universal primer site and gave cDNA unique molecular identifiers. TCRdb ran MiXCR on the 5' RACE reads and lists one entry per CDR3 protein. This sample has about 340,000 distinct CDR3 sequences; about 9% occur once, and the top ten carry about 8.1%. This specimen comes from a study of identical twins. Notes on the study in general: Twin-shared out-of-frame alpha sequences were enriched for low generation probability. In zero-insertion analyses, partial confounding could arise from invariant MAIT and iNKT cells. Models underpredicted monozygotic twin sharing of out-of-frame TCR alpha.

Germline CDR1 SGHDN, CDR2 FVKESK. The V segment lost 0 bases and the J segment 1 base; nucleotides outside the gene matches: 2. The CDR3 spans 16 residues. The chain uses TRBV14 and TRBJ2-3, with TRBD2 matching 9 bases. Sequenced material: naive T cells sorted from blood. This sequence originates from a woman in her forties or fifties in good health. In nucleotides, the CDR3 is TGTGCCAGCAGCCAAGATTGGACTAGCGGCACAGATACGCAGTATTTT. Translated: CASSQDWTSGTDTQYF.